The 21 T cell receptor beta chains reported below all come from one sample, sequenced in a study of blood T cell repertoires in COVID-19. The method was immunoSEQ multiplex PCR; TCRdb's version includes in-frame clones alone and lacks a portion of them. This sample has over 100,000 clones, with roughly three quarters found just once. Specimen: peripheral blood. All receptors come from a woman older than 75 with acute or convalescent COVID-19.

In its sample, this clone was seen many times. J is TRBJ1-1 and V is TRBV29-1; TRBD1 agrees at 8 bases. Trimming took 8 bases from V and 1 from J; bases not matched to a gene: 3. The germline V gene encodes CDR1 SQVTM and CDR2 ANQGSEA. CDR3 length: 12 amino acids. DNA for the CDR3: TGCAGCTCAGGGACAGGGAACACTGAAGCTTTCTTT. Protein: CSSGTGNTEAFF.

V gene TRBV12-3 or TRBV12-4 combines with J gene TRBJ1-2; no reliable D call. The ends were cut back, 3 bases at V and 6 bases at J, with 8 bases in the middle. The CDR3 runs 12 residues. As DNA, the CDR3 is TGTGCCAGCAGTTTTAATACAAATGGCTACACCTTC. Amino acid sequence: CASSFNTNGYTF.

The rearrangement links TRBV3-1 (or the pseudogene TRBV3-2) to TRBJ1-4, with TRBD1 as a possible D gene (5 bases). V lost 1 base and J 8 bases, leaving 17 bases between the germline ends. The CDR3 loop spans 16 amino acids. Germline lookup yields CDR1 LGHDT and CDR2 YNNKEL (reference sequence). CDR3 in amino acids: CASSQAVAGLDEKLFF. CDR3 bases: TGTGCCAGCAGCCAAGCCGTAGCGGGGCTGGACGAAAAACTGTTTTTT.

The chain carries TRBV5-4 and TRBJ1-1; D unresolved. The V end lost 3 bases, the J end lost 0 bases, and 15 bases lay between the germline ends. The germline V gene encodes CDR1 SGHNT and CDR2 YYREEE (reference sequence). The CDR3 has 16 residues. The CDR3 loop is CASSSWTGGMNTEAFF. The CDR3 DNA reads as TGTGCCAGCAGCTCGTGGACGGGAGGGATGAACACTGAAGCTTTCTTT. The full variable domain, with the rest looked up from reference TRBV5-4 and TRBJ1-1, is ETGVTQSPTHLIKTRGQQVTLRCSSQSGHNTVSWYQQALGQGPQFIFQYYREEENGRGNFPPRFSGLQFPNYSSELNVNALELDDSALYLCASSSWTGGMNTEAFFGQGTRLTVV.

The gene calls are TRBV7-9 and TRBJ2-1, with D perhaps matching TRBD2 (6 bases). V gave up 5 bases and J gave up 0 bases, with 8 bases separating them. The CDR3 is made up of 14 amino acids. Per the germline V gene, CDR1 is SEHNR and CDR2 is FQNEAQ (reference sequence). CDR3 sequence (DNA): TGTGCCAGCAGCCGTAGCGGCTCCTACAATGAGCAGTTCTTC. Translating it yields CASSRSGSYNEQFF.

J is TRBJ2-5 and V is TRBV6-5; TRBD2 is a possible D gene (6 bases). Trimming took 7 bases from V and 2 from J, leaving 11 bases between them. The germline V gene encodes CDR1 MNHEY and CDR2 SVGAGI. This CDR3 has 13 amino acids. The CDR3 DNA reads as TGTGCCAGCACCCTCGGGGGACAAGAGACCCAGTACTTC. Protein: CASTLGGQETQYF.

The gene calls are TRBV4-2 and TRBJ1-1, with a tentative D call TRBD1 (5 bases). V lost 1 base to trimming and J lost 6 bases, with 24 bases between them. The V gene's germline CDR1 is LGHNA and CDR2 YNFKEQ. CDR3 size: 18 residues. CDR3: CASSQGQSATSRGAEAFF. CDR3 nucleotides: TGTGCCAGCAGCCAAGGACAGTCCGCGACTAGTAGGGGCGCTGAAGCTTTCTTT.

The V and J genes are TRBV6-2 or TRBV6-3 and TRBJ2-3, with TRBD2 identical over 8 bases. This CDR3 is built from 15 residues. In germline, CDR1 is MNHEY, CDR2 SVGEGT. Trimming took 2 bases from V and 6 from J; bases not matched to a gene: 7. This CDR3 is CASSYGGGPFDTQYF. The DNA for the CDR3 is TGTGCCAGCAGTTACGGCGGGGGGCCGTTTGATACGCAGTATTTT.

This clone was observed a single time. Here the CDR3 reads CASSQESGLYGPLHF. CDR3 bases: TGTGCCAGCAGCCAAGAGAGCGGACTGTATGGCCCCCTCCACTTT. The chain links TRBV14 to TRBJ1-6, with D uncertain. The germline V and J ends were trimmed by 0 bases and 13 bases, with 16 bases remaining between them. The germline gives CDR1 SGHDN, CDR2 FVKESK. The CDR3 has 15 residues.

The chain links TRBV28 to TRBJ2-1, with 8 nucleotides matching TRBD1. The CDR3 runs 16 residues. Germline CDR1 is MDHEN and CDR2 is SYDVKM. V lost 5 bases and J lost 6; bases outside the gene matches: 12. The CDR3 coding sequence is TGTGCCAGCAGTAACCGGACAGGGAGAGGTGGCAATGAGCAGTTCTTC. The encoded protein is CASSNRTGRGGNEQFF.

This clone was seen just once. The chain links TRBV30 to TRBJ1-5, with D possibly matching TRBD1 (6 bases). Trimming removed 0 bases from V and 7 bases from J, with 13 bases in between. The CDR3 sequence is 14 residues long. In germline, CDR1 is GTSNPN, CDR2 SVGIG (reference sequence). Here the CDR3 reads CAWSVMGARQPQHF. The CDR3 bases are TGTGCCTGGAGTGTAATGGGGGCGAGGCAGCCCCAGCATTTT. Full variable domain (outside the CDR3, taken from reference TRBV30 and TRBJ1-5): SQTIHQWPATLVQPVGSPLSLECTVEGTSNPNLYWYRQAAGRGLQLLFYSVGIGQISSEVPQNLSASRPQDRQFILSSKKLLLSDSGFYLCAWSVMGARQPQHFGDGTRLSIL.

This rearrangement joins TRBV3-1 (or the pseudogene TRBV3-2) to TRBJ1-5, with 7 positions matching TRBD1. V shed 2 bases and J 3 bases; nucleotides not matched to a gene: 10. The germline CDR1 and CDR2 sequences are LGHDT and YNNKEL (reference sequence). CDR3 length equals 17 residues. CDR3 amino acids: CASSQPQGESLNQPQHF. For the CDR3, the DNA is TGTGCCAGCAGCCAACCGCAGGGGGAATCTCTCAATCAGCCCCAGCATTTT.

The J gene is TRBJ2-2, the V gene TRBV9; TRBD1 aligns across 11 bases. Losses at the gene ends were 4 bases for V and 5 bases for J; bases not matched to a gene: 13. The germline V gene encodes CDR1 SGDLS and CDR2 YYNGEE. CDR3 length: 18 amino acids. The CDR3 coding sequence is TGTGCCAGCAGCCCTGTACTGGACAGGGGGCGCGGAACCGGGGAGCTGTTTTTT. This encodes CASSPVLDRGRGTGELFF.

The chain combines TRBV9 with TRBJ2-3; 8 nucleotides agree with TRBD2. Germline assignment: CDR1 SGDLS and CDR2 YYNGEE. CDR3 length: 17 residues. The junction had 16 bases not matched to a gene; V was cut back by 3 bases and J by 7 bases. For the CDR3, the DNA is TGTGCCAGCAGCGGCAAGCGTCTAGCGGGCCCGACGAATACGCAGTATTTT. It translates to CASSGKRLAGPTNTQYF.

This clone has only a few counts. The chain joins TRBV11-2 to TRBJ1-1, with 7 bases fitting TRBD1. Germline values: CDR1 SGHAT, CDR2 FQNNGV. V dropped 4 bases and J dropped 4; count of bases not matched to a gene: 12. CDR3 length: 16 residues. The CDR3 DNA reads TGTGCCAGCAGCTCAAGCCTCAGGGGGGTTAGCACTGAAGCTTTCTTT. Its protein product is CASSSSLRGVSTEAFF.

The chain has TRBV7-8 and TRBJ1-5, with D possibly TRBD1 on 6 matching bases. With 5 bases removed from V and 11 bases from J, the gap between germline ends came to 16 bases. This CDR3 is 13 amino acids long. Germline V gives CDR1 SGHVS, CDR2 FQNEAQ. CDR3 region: CASSPGQSVAQHF. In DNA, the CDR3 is TGTGCCAGCAGCCCCGGACAGAGCGTGGCCCAGCATTTT.

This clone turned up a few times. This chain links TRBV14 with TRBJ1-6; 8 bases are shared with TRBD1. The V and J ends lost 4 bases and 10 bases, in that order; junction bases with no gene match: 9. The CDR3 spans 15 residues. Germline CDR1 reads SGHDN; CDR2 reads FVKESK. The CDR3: CASSPWTGIRSPLHF. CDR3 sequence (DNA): TGTGCCAGCAGCCCCTGGACAGGGATAAGGTCACCCCTCCACTTT.

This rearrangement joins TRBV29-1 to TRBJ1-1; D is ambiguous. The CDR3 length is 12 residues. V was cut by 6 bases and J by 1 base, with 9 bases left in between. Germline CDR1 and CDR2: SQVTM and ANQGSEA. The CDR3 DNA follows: TGCAGCGTAAACCACGGGAACACTGAAGCTTTCTTT. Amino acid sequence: CSVNHGNTEAFF.

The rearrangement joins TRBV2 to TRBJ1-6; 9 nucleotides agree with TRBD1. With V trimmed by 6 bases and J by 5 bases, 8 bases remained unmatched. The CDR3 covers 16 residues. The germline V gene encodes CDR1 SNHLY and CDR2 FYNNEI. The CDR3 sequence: CASRMDRGSNNSPLHF. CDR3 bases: TGTGCCAGCAGGATGGACAGGGGTTCCAATAATTCACCCCTCCACTTT.

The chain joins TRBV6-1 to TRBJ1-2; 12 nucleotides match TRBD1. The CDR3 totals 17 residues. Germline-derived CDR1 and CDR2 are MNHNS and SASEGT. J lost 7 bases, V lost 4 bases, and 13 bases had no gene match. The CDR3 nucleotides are TGTGCCAGCAGTGTAAGTCGAACCGGGACAGGGGGCAGTGGCTACACCTTC. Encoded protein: CASSVSRTGTGGSGYTF.

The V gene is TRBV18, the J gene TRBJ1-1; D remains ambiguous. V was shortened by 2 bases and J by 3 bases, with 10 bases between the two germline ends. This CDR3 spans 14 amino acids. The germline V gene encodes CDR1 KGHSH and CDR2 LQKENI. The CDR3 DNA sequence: TGTGCCAGCTCACCAGAGGTAAGCTACACTGAAGCTTTCTTT. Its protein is CASSPEVSYTEAFF.